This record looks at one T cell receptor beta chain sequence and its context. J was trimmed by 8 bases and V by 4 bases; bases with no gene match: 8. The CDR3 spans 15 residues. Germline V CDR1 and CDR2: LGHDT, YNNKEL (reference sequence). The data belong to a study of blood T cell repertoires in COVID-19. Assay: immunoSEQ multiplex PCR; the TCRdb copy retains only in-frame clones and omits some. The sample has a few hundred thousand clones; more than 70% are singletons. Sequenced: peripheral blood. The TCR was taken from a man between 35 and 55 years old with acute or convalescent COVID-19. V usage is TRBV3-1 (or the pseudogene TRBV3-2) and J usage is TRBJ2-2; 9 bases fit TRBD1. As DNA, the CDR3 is TGTGCCAGCAGCCCCCCGGACAGGGGAGTAGGGGAGCTGTTTTTT. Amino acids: CASSPPDRGVGELFF.